Each of the 29 T cell receptor beta chains below was sequenced from the same sample in a study of cytomegalovirus exposure and HLA in healthy donors. This PCR relied on a set of 60 Vbeta primers and 13 Jbeta primers. Method: immunoSEQ multiplex PCR; TCRdb's copy keeps in-frame clones and lacks some. Of roughly 150,000 clones in the sample, under 70% were seen once. The sample consisted of PBMCs. These receptors were taken from a man between 25 and 39 years old in good health and CMV-seropositive.

J is TRBJ2-3 and V is TRBV7-9, with TRBD2 matching 9 bases. V shed 6 bases, J shed 4 bases, and the junction held 8 bases outside the gene matches. CDR1 SEHNR and CDR2 FQNEAQ come from the germline V gene (reference sequence). This CDR3 region has 15 residues. The DNA for the CDR3 is TGTGCCAGCAGGTTACCGGGACTAGCAGCAGATACGCAGTATTTT. As protein: CASRLPGLAADTQYF.

The rearrangement joins TRBV5-1 to TRBJ1-6, with 7 bases identical to TRBD1. The germline V gene has CDR1 SGHRS and CDR2 YFSETQ. This CDR3 contains 13 residues. V gave up 3 bases and J gave up 8 bases; unmatched junction bases: 2. DNA of the CDR3: TGCGCCAGCAGCTCTACAGGGGATTCACCCCTCCACTTT. Protein product: CASSSTGDSPLHF.

The J gene is TRBJ1-6, the V gene TRBV7-2; tentative D call: TRBD1 (6 bases). Germline V CDR1 and CDR2: SGHTA, FQGNSA. Deletions cut 1 base from V and 10 bases from J, with 8 bases between. The CDR3 has 13 amino acids. The CDR3 region has the DNA TGTGCCAGCAGCTTAGACAGGGACTCACCCCTCCACTTT. It codes for CASSLDRDSPLHF.

This chain uses TRBV11-2 with TRBJ2-1; D is unclear. Trimming left V 5 bases short and J 0 bases short, with 17 bases between. Per germline, CDR1 SGHAT and CDR2 FQNNGV. The CDR3 contains 17 residues. DNA for the CDR3: TGTGCCAGCAGCACCTTAATGGGTAGCCTCTCCTACAATGAGCAGTTCTTC. Encoded protein: CASSTLMGSLSYNEQFF.

This chain connects TRBV5-4 to TRBJ2-5; 7 bases agree with TRBD2. CDR3 length equals 15 residues. The V gene end was trimmed by 4 bases and the J gene end by 4 bases; junction bases not matched to a gene: 10. Germline values: CDR1 SGHNT, CDR2 YYREEE (reference sequence). The CDR3 loop reads CASSPGGGSGETQYF. DNA for the CDR3: TGTGCCAGCAGCCCTGGTGGCGGGAGTGGAGAGACCCAGTACTTC.

This clone was counted between two and nine times. The chain has TRBV30 and TRBJ2-3; 11 bases agree with TRBD2. V dropped 2 bases and J dropped 4; count of bases not matched to a gene: 5. The CDR3 runs 15 residues. Germline V gene lookup returns CDR1 GTSNPN and CDR2 SVGIG (reference sequence). Here the CDR3 DNA reads TGTGCCTGGAGTTCCACTAGCGGGAGTTCAGATACGCAGTATTTT. It is translated as CAWSSTSGSSDTQYF.

The chain combines TRBV7-3 with TRBJ1-3; 8 bases map to TRBD1. The CDR3 is made up of 15 amino acids. From germline, CDR1 is SGHTA and CDR2 FQGTGA. With V trimmed by 5 bases and J by 2 bases, 5 bases remained unmatched. The CDR3 reads CASSHDRGPGNTIYF. In nucleotides, the CDR3 is TGTGCCAGCAGCCACGACAGGGGTCCTGGAAACACCATATATTTT.

This clone was counted once. The chain has TRBV9 and TRBJ1-2; a possible D gene is TRBD1 (5 bases). In germline, CDR1 is SGDLS, CDR2 YYNGEE. This CDR3 region has 15 residues. Trimming left V 7 bases short and J 4 bases short, with 20 bases between. CDR3 DNA sequence: TGTGCCAGCTCCCATGCGGGGCAAGAAACCTATGGCTACACCTTC. Translated, it gives CASSHAGQETYGYTF. Combining the CDR3 with reference TRBV9 and TRBJ1-2 gives the whole variable domain DSGVTQTPKHLITATGQRVTLRCSPRSGDLSVYWYQQSLDQGLQFLIQYYNGEERAKGNILERFSAQQFPDLHSELNLSSLELGDSALYFCASSHAGQETYGYTFGSGTRLTVV.

This chain uses TRBV9 with TRBJ1-2; 10 nucleotides agree with TRBD1. Germline assignment: CDR1 SGDLS and CDR2 YYNGEE. The CDR3 consists of 13 residues. Losses at the gene ends were 8 bases for V and 3 bases for J; bases not matched to a gene: 4. The CDR3: CASTGTGDYGYTF. CDR3 nucleotides: TGTGCCAGTACCGGGACAGGGGACTATGGCTACACCTTC.

The chain carries TRBV28 and TRBJ1-3, with 8 bases fitting TRBD1. Germline CDR1 reads MDHEN; CDR2 reads SYDVKM. This CDR3 is 12 amino acids long. The V and J ends lost 5 bases and 7 bases, in that order; junction bases with no gene match: 1. The CDR3: CASSGQGNTIYF. CDR3 nucleotide sequence: TGTGCCAGCAGTGGACAGGGTAACACCATATATTTT.

V and J are TRBV28 and TRBJ1-5; D is uncertain. CDR1 MDHEN and CDR2 SYDVKM come from the germline V gene. V lost 6 bases, J lost 5 bases, and 11 bases lay in between. This CDR3 comprises 13 residues. DNA of the CDR3: TGTGCCAGCAGATCAGAAACCTATCAGCCCCAGCATTTT. It yields the protein CASRSETYQPQHF.

The chain carries TRBV7-3 and TRBJ1-2, with no clear D. V lost 5 bases to trimming and J lost 6 bases, with 13 bases between them. The CDR3 has 13 amino acids. Germline CDR1 reads SGHTA; CDR2 reads FQGTGA. The CDR3 reads CASSKNPEDGYTF. CDR3 bases: TGTGCCAGCAGCAAAAACCCAGAGGATGGCTACACCTTC.

This rearrangement joins TRBV19 to TRBJ1-5; D call uncertain. The length of the CDR3 is 13 residues. The ends were cut back, 7 bases at V and 6 bases at J, with 13 bases in the middle. In germline, CDR1 is LNHDA, CDR2 SQIVND (reference sequence). The CDR3 sequence is CASTPGSGQPQHF. In nucleotides, the CDR3 is TGTGCCAGTACTCCTGGGAGTGGTCAGCCCCAGCATTTT.

This clone was found a few times. The chain recombines TRBV4-1 with TRBJ2-6; TRBD1 might be the D (6 bases). V lost 8 bases and J 2 bases, leaving 7 bases between the germline ends. CDR3 length: 13 amino acids. Germline V gene sequence: CDR1 MGHRA, CDR2 YSYEKL. CDR3 residues: CASGGTGANVLTF. In nucleotides, the CDR3 is TGCGCCAGCGGGGGCACTGGGGCCAACGTCCTGACTTTC.

The chain is built from TRBV7-3 and TRBJ2-2, with 8 bases lining up with TRBD1. CDR3 length: 15 residues. After removal of 5 bases from V and 2 bases from J, the junction contained 4 bases not matched to a gene. Germline V lookup: CDR1 SGHTA, CDR2 FQGTGA. CDR3 sequence (DNA): TGTGCCAGCAGCCCTCAGGGGGCCAACACCGGGGAGCTGTTTTTT. Amino acid sequence: CASSPQGANTGELFF.

This clone appeared once. The CDR3 region is CASNYDRGEQYF. The DNA for the CDR3 is TGTGCCAGCAACTATGATAGGGGGGAGCAGTACTTC. The chain recombines TRBV5-4 with TRBJ2-7; possibly TRBD1 for D (6 bases). With 6 bases removed from V and 7 bases from J, the gap between germline ends came to 14 bases. In germline, CDR1 is SGHNT, CDR2 YYREEE (reference sequence). CDR3 size: 12 residues. Variable domain in full (rest from reference TRBV5-4 and TRBJ2-7): ETGVTQSPTHLIKTRGQQVTLRCSSQSGHNTVSWYQQALGQGPQFIFQYYREEENGRGNFPPRFSGLQFPNYSSELNVNALELDDSALYLCASNYDRGEQYFGPGTRLTVT.

CDR3 region: CASSLARGSEQFF. The DNA for the CDR3 is TGTGCCAGCAGCTTAGCGCGCGGGAGTGAGCAGTTCTTC. J is TRBJ2-1 and V is TRBV7-6, with 7 bases matching TRBD2. The CDR3 is 13 residues long. Germline V gene data show CDR1 as SGHVS and CDR2 as FNYEAQ. Trimming took 0 bases from V and 9 from J; bases not matched to a gene: 2.

V and J are TRBV25-1 and TRBJ2-5; 11 bases line up with TRBD1. The DNA end favors TRBJ2-7, so the J call may be wrong. Per the germline V gene, CDR1 is MGHDK and CDR2 is SYGVNS. There are 15 residues in the CDR3. CDR3 region: CASSAPGQGAYEQYF. The DNA for the CDR3 is TGTGCCAGCAGTGCACCGGGACAGGGGGCCTACGAGCAGTACTTC.

This clone was observed a few times. The V gene is TRBV10-3, the J gene TRBJ1-1; D possibly corresponds to TRBD1 (6 bases). The germline gives CDR1 ENHRY, CDR2 SYGVKD. Trimming pared 11 bases from V and 4 bases from J, leaving 14 bases between. CDR3 size: 12 residues. CDR3 in DNA: TGTGCCGTACAGGGCGAGGGCACTGAAGCTTTCTTT. Amino acids: CAVQGEGTEAFF.

This clone was seen a single time. This chain connects TRBV19 to TRBJ2-5, with 7 bases lining up with TRBD2. The trim removed 3 bases at V and 5 bases at J, leaving 3 bases unmatched. Germline V gene sequence: CDR1 LNHDA, CDR2 SQIVND (reference sequence). This CDR3 region has 13 residues. CDR3 bases: TGTGCCAGTAGTATTTTGGGGGGGGAGACCCAGTACTTC. Translated: CASSILGGETQYF.

This clone has a single count. Additional DNA sequences in this sample encode the identical CDR3. In DNA form, the CDR3 reads TGTGCCAGCAGCTTGGGACAGGGAAACGTCTACGAGCAGTACTTC. This encodes CASSLGQGNVYEQYF. The chain combines TRBV11-2 with TRBJ2-7; the match to TRBD1 covers 9 bases. The germline V gene has CDR1 SGHAT and CDR2 FQNNGV. Unmatched junction bases numbered 6, after V lost 3 bases and J lost 3 bases. The CDR3 runs to 15 residues.

V is TRBV2 and J is TRBJ1-2, with no clear D. The germline gives CDR1 SNHLY, CDR2 FYNNEI. The V gene lost 2 bases and the J gene lost 3 bases, with 16 bases spanning the gap. The CDR3 sequence is 16 residues long. CDR3 amino acids: CASSENVGSLHYGYTF. As DNA, the CDR3 is TGTGCCAGCAGTGAAAATGTCGGGTCACTCCACTATGGCTACACCTTC.

A few counts support this clone. The gene calls are TRBV7-6 and TRBJ1-4; a possible D gene is TRBD1 (6 bases). The V end lost 5 bases, the J end lost 3 bases, and 16 bases lay between the germline ends. The CDR3 is 16 residues long. Germline V gives CDR1 SGHVS, CDR2 FNYEAQ. The DNA for the CDR3 is TGTGCCAGCAGCGAACTACACAGGACAGCTAATGAAAAACTGTTTTTT. Translated, it gives CASSELHRTANEKLFF.

CDR3 DNA: TGTGCCAGCTCACCGGGACAGAATAATCAGCCCCAGCATTTT. Translated: CASSPGQNNQPQHF. This chain joins TRBV18 and TRBJ1-5, with 7 bases identical to TRBD1. V dropped 3 bases and J dropped 4; count of bases not matched to a gene: 3. Germline CDR1 and CDR2: KGHSH and LQKENI. The CDR3 has 14 residues.

The chain couples TRBV28 to TRBJ2-7; a weak D match, TRBD2 (6 bases). V gave up 4 bases and J gave up 2 bases, with 12 bases separating them. The CDR3 has 14 amino acids. Germline-derived CDR1 and CDR2 are MDHEN and SYDVKM. The CDR3 spells CASSSGTGAYEQYF. As DNA, the CDR3 is TGTGCCAGCAGTTCCGGGACTGGGGCCTACGAGCAGTACTTC.

The chain links TRBV6-5 to TRBJ1-1; D not certain. This CDR3 region has 16 residues. Looked up from germline, CDR1 is MNHEY and CDR2 is SVGAGI. The V gene lost 4 bases and the J gene lost 1 base, with 16 bases spanning the gap. CDR3 sequence reads: CASSSGRLAGNTEAFF. In DNA, the CDR3 is TGTGCCAGCAGTTCCGGCCGCCTCGCGGGGAACACTGAAGCTTTCTTT.

The gene calls are TRBV2 and TRBJ2-2; TRBD1 matches at 8 bases. J lost 3 bases, V lost 5 bases, and 8 bases had no gene match. CDR3 length: 16 residues. CDR1 SNHLY and CDR2 FYNNEI come from the germline V gene. The CDR3 sequence is CASSLNRGTDTGELFF. CDR3 bases: TGTGCCAGCAGTCTTAACAGGGGGACGGACACCGGGGAGCTGTTTTTT.

The chain is built from TRBV6-1 and TRBJ1-4; D is unresolved. The CDR3 runs to 14 residues. Germline V CDR1 and CDR2: MNHNS, SASEGT. V lost 8 bases, J lost 0 bases, and 10 bases lay in between. CDR3 sequence reads: CASSNGATNEKLFF. The CDR3 DNA reads TGTGCCAGCTCCAACGGTGCAACTAATGAAAAACTGTTTTTT.

The rearrangement links TRBV6-6 to TRBJ1-2; D might be TRBD1 (5 bases). The CDR3 consists of 16 residues. V was clipped by 2 bases and J by 3 bases, with 16 bases between them. Germline V lookup: CDR1 MNHNY, CDR2 SVGAGI (reference sequence). CDR3 amino acids: CASSYVRQGGHYGYTF. CDR3 DNA sequence: TGTGCCAGCAGTTACGTCCGGCAGGGTGGGCACTATGGCTACACCTTC.